The 22 T cell receptor beta chains in this list originate from one sample, sequenced in a study of T cells in Graves' hyperthyroidism and ophthalmopathy (dated by TCRdb to the late 2010s). Library preparation employed multiplex PCR. The run used an Illumina HiSeq 2000. The TCR beta CDR3 regions were amplified from the RNA transcripts. A first-round RT-PCR of the TCR CDR3 used the HTBI primer set with the Qiagen OneStep RT-PCR kit. TCRdb redid the processing of the public reads, applying fastp at Q25 and MiXCR, and retained in-frame beta chains. For every CDR3 protein sequence, its rows merge into one entry that carries the most common genes and DNA. This sample has hundreds of thousands of distinct CDR3 sequences in its table, and 35% of those were observed once. More than 25% of the sample lies in the top ten. Specimen: blood. Receptor source: a woman between 40 and 55 years old with Graves' hyperthyroidism.

This clonotype was seen a few times. The J gene is TRBJ1-2, the V gene TRBV5-5; no clear D gene. The CDR3 length is 15 residues. Germline assignment: CDR1 SGHKS and CDR2 YYEKEE (reference sequence). V dropped 7 bases and J dropped 5 bases, with 21 bases sitting between them. In DNA, the CDR3 is TGTGCCAGCTTCCGGGTACGCCGTGGGGTTTATGGCTACACCTTC. Its protein product is CASFRVRRGVYGYTF.

Turning to this clonotype: This is likely a read error, given that the CDR3 carries no conserved phenylalanine or tryptophan at its end. The chain joins TRBV12-3 or TRBV12-4 to TRBJ2-5; D is unclear. This CDR3 has 14 residues. V was pared by 7 bases and J by 5 bases, with 17 bases between. CDR3 nucleotides: TGTGCCAGCAACCCGATGGGCACGACGGAGACCCAGTACATC. This sequence encodes CASNPMGTTETQYI.

The V and J genes are TRBV9 and TRBJ2-5; D unclear. Germline CDR1 SGDLS, CDR2 YYNGEE. There are 15 residues in the CDR3. V was cut by 5 bases and J by 1 base, with 15 bases left in between. In DNA, the CDR3 is TGTGCCAGCAGTGACGCCGCAGGAGTCCAAGAGACCCAGTACTTC. Protein product: CASSDAAGVQETQYF.

In this sample, this clonotype turned up many times. The rearrangement uses TRBV19 and TRBJ1-3; possible D gene TRBD1, 6 bases. The CDR3 sequence is 13 residues long. Germline V gene lookup returns CDR1 LNHDA and CDR2 SQIVND (reference sequence). Trimming removed 7 bases from V and 3 bases from J, with 10 bases in between. This CDR3 is CASKGQNGNTIYF. The CDR3 nucleotides are TGTGCCAGTAAAGGACAGAATGGAAACACCATATATTTT.

This chain links TRBV11-2 with TRBJ2-7; 7 positions match TRBD1. V dropped 1 base and J dropped 3; count of bases not matched to a gene: 6. CDR1 and CDR2 from the germline V gene are SGHAT and FQNNGV. CDR3 length: 15 amino acids. The CDR3 DNA sequence: TGTGCCAGCAGCTTAGCTTACAGGGGAGTCTACGAGCAGTACTTC. Its translation: CASSLAYRGVYEQYF.

The V and J genes are TRBV5-1 and TRBJ1-1, with D possibly being TRBD1 (6 bases). Germline V lookup: CDR1 SGHRS, CDR2 YFSETQ. The CDR3 extends over 17 amino acids. V lost 3 bases and J lost 1, with 19 bases in between. The CDR3 nucleotides are TGCGCCAGCAGCTCGGACCGGGACAAGGTTTGGAACACTGAAGCTTTCTTT. Translating it yields CASSSDRDKVWNTEAFF.

There are many counts of this clonotype. The chain couples TRBV7-9 to TRBJ2-6, with D possibly matching TRBD1 (6 bases). Germline CDR1 reads SEHNR; CDR2 reads FQNEAQ (reference sequence). The CDR3 sequence is 16 residues long. V lost 3 bases and J lost 4, with 13 bases in between. The CDR3 nucleotides read TGTGCCAGCAGCTTGACAGGTCCCCTCGGGGCCAACGTCCTGACTTTC. It codes for CASSLTGPLGANVLTF. Full variable domain (missing parts from reference TRBV7-9 and TRBJ2-6): DTGVSQNPRHKITKRGQNVTFRCDPISEHNRLYWYRQTLGQGPEFLTYFQNEAQLEKSRLLSDRFSAERPKGSFSTLEIQRTEQGDSAMYLCASSLTGPLGANVLTFGAGSRLTVL.

This clonotype was recorded many times. The chain has TRBV4-3 and TRBJ2-7, with 8 bases that match TRBD1. Germline V gene sequence: CDR1 LGHNA, CDR2 YSLEER. CDR3 length equals 15 residues. V lost 4 bases to trimming and J lost 4 bases; unmatched junction nucleotides: 9. CDR3 sequence reads: CASSLGTGENYEQYF. The CDR3 DNA reads as TGCGCCAGCAGCCTCGGGACAGGAGAGAATTACGAGCAGTACTTC.

In its sample, this clonotype was seen many times. The V and J genes are TRBV19 and TRBJ1-1; D is unresolved. Germline V gene sequence: CDR1 LNHDA, CDR2 SQIVND (reference sequence). This CDR3 is built from 13 residues. Trimming took off 5 bases at V and 5 bases at J, with 12 bases between the two ends. The CDR3 DNA reads TGTGCCAGTAGTTCGCAGTTAAGAACTGAAGCTTTCTTT. This translates into CASSSQLRTEAFF.

With regard to this clonotype: Relative to the germline gene, one junction end is altered; a read error may explain this. The gene calls are TRBV7-7 and TRBJ2-2, with TRBD2 as a possible D gene (5 bases). This CDR3 has 13 residues. Germline V gives CDR1 SSHAT, CDR2 FNYEAQ (reference sequence). Written as DNA, the CDR3 is TGTGCTAGCAGCTTATTGGAAGCCGGGGAGCCGTTTTTT. It specifies CASSLLEAGEPFF.

This clonotype was seen once. The rearrangement links TRBV29-1 to TRBJ2-3; possible D gene TRBD1, 8 bases. The V gene lost 7 bases and the J gene lost 4 bases, with 21 bases spanning the gap. The CDR3 has 15 amino acids. Germline V gene lookup returns CDR1 SQVTM and CDR2 ANQGSEA. Here the CDR3 DNA reads TGCAGCGGGGGGGGAACCGGGACAGGCCCAGATACGCAGTATTTT. Protein: CSGGGTGTGPDTQYF.

The rearrangement uses TRBV10-3 and TRBJ2-6, with D perhaps TRBD1 (5 bases). This CDR3 contains 15 residues. Trimming removed 6 bases at V and 2 bases at J, with 11 bases between. Germline V gene lookup returns CDR1 ENHRY and CDR2 SYGVKD. The DNA of the CDR3 is TGTGCCATCAGAGCCTCAGGGCCTGGGGCCAACGTCCTGACTTTC. This sequence encodes CAIRASGPGANVLTF.

V and J are TRBV5-3 and TRBJ1-2; 7 nucleotides line up with TRBD1. TRBV5-3 qualifies as an ORF whose function is uncertain. The V segment lost 4 bases and the J segment 7 bases; nucleotides outside the gene matches: 13. The CDR3 contains 15 residues. This CDR3 is CARSESPRQGGGYTF. The CDR3 bases are TGTGCCAGAAGCGAATCCCCCCGACAGGGTGGTGGCTACACCTTC.

The V gene is TRBV6-5, the J gene TRBJ2-5; a possible D gene is TRBD1 (6 bases). The germline V and J ends were trimmed by 0 bases and 3 bases, with 11 bases remaining between them. CDR1 and CDR2 (germline): MNHEY, SVGAGI. The CDR3 length is 15 residues. The CDR3 here is CASSYSSGEKETQYF. Here the CDR3 DNA reads TGTGCCAGCAGTTACTCGTCAGGGGAGAAAGAGACCCAGTACTTC.

Ten or more counts support this clonotype. V usage is TRBV7-9 and J usage is TRBJ1-5; D gene unclear. Germline V gene lookup returns CDR1 SEHNR and CDR2 FQNEAQ (reference sequence). The CDR3 covers 14 residues. Trimming took 5 bases from V and 6 from J, leaving 14 bases between them. This CDR3 reads CASSPPGRSQPQHF. The CDR3, as DNA: TGTGCCAGCAGCCCTCCGGGCAGATCTCAGCCCCAGCATTTT.

J is TRBJ2-7 and V is TRBV19; 11 nucleotides line up with TRBD2. Unmatched junction bases numbered 8, after V lost 4 bases and J lost 3 bases. Germline V gives CDR1 LNHDA, CDR2 SQIVND (reference sequence). The CDR3 has 16 amino acids. The CDR3 is CASSKGTSGSIYEQYF. In DNA, the CDR3 is TGTGCCAGTAGTAAAGGAACTAGCGGGAGTATCTACGAGCAGTACTTC.

This clonotype was counted a few times. This rearrangement joins TRBV5-4 to TRBJ1-1, with D unresolved. This CDR3 has 14 amino acids. The ends were cut back, 6 bases at V and 4 bases at J, with 16 bases in the middle. Germline CDR1 and CDR2: SGHNT and YYREEE (reference sequence). CDR3 amino acids: CASIRWGFGTEAFF. Here the CDR3 DNA reads TGTGCCAGCATTCGATGGGGTTTCGGCACTGAAGCTTTCTTT.

With respect to this clonotype: A single base separates this from a much larger clone, so it may be a read error. It is likely a read error, because the conserved phenylalanine at the end of the CDR3 is missing. The chain recombines TRBV19 with TRBJ1-2, with D perhaps matching TRBD1 (6 bases). The CDR3 extends over 13 amino acids. CDR1 and CDR2 from the germline V gene are LNHDA and SQIVND (reference sequence). The V gene lost 3 bases and the J gene lost 10 bases, with 15 bases spanning the gap. The CDR3 is CASSISGAKTYTL. The CDR3 nucleotides read TGTGCCAGTAGTATTTCGGGGGCGAAGACCTACACCCTC.

The gene calls are TRBV7-9 and TRBJ2-3; D might be TRBD1 (6 bases). Germline CDR1 SEHNR, CDR2 FQNEAQ (reference sequence). The CDR3 runs to 12 residues. V was clipped by 3 bases and J by 10 bases, with 11 bases between them. CDR3 loop: CASSFGQFPQYF. The CDR3 DNA is TGTGCCAGCAGCTTTGGACAGTTCCCGCAGTATTTT.

This clonotype was counted only a few times. The rearrangement joins TRBV3-1 to TRBJ1-6, with D perhaps TRBD1 (6 bases). Germline-derived CDR1 and CDR2 are LGHDT and YNNKEL (reference sequence). V was trimmed by 6 bases and J by 7 bases, leaving 13 bases between them. The CDR3 loop spans 14 amino acids. The CDR3 here is CASSPGEGNSPLHF. The CDR3 nucleotides read TGTGCCAGCAGTCCAGGGGAGGGCAATTCACCCCTCCACTTT.

J is TRBJ1-2 and V is TRBV12-3 or TRBV12-4; 9 bases align to TRBD1. The CDR3 covers 15 residues. V was pared by 5 bases and J by 7 bases, with 11 bases of the junction left unmatched. The CDR3 protein is CASSDTGTGIRGYTF. The CDR3 region has the DNA TGTGCCAGCAGTGATACCGGGACAGGGATCCGTGGCTACACCTTC.

The gene calls are TRBV7-3 and TRBJ2-2; the D is unclear. Trimming removed 5 bases at V and 0 bases at J, with 13 bases between. The CDR3 runs 16 residues. Germline assignment: CDR1 SGHTA and CDR2 FQGTGA. The chain's CDR3 is CASSPQKATNTGELFF. The CDR3 region has the DNA TGTGCCAGCAGCCCCCAAAAGGCGACGAACACCGGGGAGCTGTTTTTT. Variable domain in full (rest from reference TRBV7-3 and TRBJ2-2): GAGVSQTPSNKVTEKGKYVELRCDPISGHTALYWYRQSLGQGPEFLIYFQGTGAADDSGLPNDRFFAVRPEGSVSTLKIQRTERGDSAVYLCASSPQKATNTGELFFGEGSRLTVL.